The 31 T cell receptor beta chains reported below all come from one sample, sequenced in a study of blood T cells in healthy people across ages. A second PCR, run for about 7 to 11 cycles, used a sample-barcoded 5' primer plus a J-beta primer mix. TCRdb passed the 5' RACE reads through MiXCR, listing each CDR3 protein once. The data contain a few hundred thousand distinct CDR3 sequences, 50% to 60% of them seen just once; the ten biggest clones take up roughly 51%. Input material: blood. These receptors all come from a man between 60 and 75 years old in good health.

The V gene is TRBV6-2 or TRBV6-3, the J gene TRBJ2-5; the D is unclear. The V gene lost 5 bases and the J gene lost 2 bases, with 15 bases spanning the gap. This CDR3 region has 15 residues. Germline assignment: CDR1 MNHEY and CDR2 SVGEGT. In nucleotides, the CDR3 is TGTGCCAGCAGTCCCTGGGCCTGGAAGCAAGAGACCCAGTACTTC. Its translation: CASSPWAWKQETQYF.

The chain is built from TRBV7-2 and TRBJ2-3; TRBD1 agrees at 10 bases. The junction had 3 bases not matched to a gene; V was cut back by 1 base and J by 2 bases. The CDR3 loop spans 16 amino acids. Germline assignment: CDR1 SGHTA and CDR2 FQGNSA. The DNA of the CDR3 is TGTGCCAGCAGCTTAGTCGGGACAGGGGTCACAGATACGCAGTATTTT. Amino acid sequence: CASSLVGTGVTDTQYF.

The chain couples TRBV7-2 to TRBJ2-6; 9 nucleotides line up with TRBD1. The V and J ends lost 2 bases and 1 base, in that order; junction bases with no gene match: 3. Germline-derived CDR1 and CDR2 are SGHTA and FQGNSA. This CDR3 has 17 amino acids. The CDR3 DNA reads TGTGCCAGCAGCTTACGACAGGGGGGATCTGGGGCCAACGTCCTGACTTTC. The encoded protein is CASSLRQGGSGANVLTF. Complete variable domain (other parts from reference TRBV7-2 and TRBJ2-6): GAGVSQSPSNKVTEKGKDVELRCDPISGHTALYWYRQSLGQGLEFLIYFQGNSAPDKSGLPSDRFSAERTGGSVSTLTIQRTQQEDSAVYLCASSLRQGGSGANVLTFGAGSRLTVL.

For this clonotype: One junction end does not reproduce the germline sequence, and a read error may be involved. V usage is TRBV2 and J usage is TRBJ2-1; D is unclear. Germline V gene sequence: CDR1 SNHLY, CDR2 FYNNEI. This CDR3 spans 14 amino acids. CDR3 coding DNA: TGTGCCAGCAGTGAAGGGCTACCGTTGGATGAACAGTTCTTC. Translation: CASSEGLPLDEQFF.

This CDR3 is CSVKVSPQQYF. DNA for the CDR3: TGCAGCGTTAAAGTATCTCCCCAGCAGTACTTC. This chain uses TRBV29-1 with TRBJ2-4; D not resolved. Germline V gives CDR1 SQVTM, CDR2 ANQGSEA. This CDR3 has 11 amino acids. Trimming removed 5 bases from V and 13 bases from J, with 15 bases in between.

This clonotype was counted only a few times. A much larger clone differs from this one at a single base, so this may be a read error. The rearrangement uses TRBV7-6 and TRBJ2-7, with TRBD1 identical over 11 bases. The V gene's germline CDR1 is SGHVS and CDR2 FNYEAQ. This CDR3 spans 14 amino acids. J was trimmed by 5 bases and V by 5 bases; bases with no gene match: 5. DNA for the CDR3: TGTGCCAGCAGCGTCGGACAGGGGGCTGACGAGCAGTACTTC. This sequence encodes CASSVGQGADEQYF.

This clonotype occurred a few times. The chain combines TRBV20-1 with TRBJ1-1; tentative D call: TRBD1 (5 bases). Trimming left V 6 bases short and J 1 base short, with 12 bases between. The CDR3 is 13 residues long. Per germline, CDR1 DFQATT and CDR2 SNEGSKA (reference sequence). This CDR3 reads CSAPGGGNTEAFF. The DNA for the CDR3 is TGCAGTGCCCCCGGCGGGGGGAACACTGAAGCTTTCTTT.

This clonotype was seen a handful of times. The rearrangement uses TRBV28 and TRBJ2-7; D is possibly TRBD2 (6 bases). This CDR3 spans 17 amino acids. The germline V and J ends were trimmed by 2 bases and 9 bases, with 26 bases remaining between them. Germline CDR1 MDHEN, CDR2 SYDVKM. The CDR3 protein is CASSLQDAGRDRLGQYF. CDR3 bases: TGTGCCAGCAGTTTACAAGACGCGGGACGGGACCGCCTGGGGCAGTACTTC.

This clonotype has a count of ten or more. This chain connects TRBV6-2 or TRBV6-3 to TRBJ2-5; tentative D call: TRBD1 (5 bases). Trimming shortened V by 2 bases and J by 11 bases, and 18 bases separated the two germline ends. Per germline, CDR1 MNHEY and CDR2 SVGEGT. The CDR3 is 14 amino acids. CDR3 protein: CASSYVGQSEEQYF. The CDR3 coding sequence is TGTGCCAGCAGTTACGTTGGACAATCAGAGGAACAGTACTTC.

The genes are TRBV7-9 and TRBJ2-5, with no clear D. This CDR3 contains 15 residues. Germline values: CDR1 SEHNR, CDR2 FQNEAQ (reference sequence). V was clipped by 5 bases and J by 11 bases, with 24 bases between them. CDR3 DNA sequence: TGTGCCAGCAGCCCCCCCCAGTCGATATACAATGAGCAGTACTTC. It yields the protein CASSPPQSIYNEQYF. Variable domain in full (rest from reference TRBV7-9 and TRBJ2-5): DTGVSQNPRHKITKRGQNVTFRCDPISEHNRLYWYRQTLGQGPEFLTYFQNEAQLEKSRLLSDRFSAERPKGSFSTLEIQRTEQGDSAMYLCASSPPQSIYNEQYFGPGTRLLVL.

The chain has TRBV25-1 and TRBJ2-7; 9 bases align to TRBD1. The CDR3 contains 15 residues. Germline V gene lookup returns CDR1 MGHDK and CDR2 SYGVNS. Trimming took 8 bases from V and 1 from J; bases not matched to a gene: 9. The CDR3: CASAWTGVGSYEQYF. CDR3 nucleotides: TGTGCCAGCGCATGGACAGGGGTTGGTTCCTACGAGCAGTACTTC.

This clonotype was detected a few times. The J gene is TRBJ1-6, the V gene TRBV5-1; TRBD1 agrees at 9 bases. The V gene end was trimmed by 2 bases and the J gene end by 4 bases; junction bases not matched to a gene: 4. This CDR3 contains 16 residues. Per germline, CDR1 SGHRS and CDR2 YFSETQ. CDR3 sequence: CASSLRTGEYNSPLHF. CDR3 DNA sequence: TGCGCCAGCAGCTTACGGACAGGGGAGTATAATTCACCCCTCCACTTT.

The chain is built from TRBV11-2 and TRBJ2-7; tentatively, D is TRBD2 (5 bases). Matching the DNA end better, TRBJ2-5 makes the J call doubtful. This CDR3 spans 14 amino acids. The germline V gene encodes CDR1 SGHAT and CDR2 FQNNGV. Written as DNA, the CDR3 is TGTGCCAGCAGCCTGCGAACTAGACTTGGGACCCAGTACTTC. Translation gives CASSLRTRLGTQYF.

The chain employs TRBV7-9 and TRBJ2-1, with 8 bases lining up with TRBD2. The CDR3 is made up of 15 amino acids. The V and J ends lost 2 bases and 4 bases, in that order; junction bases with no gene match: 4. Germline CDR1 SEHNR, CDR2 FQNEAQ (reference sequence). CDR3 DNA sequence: TGTGCCAGCAGCTTAACGGGGGGGCGGTACAATGAGCAGTTCTTC. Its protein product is CASSLTGGRYNEQFF. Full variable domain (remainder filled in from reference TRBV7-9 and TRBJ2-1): DTGVSQNPRHKITKRGQNVTFRCDPISEHNRLYWYRQTLGQGPEFLTYFQNEAQLEKSRLLSDRFSAERPKGSFSTLEIQRTEQGDSAMYLCASSLTGGRYNEQFFGPGTRLTVL.

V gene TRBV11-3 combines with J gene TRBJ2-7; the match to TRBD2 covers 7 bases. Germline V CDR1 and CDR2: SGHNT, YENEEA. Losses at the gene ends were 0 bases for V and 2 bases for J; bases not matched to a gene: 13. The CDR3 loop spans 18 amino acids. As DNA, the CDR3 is TGTGCCAGCAGCTTAGATCGGTGGCGACTAGCCCGACCCTACGAGCAGTACTTC. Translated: CASSLDRWRLARPYEQYF.

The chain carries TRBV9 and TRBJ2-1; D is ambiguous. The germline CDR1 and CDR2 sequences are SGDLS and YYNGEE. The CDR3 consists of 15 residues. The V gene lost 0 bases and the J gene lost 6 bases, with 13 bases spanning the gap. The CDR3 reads CASSVGLEFPNEQFF. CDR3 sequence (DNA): TGTGCCAGCAGCGTAGGGTTGGAATTCCCCAATGAGCAGTTCTTC.

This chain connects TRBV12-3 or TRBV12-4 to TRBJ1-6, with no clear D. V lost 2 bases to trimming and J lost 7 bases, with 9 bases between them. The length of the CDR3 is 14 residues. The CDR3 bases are TGTGCCAGCAGTTTAATGGGGAAAAATTCACCCCTCCACTTT. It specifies CASSLMGKNSPLHF.

CDR3 bases: TGTGCCAGCAGCTTTAGCAGCCAGCGGGAGAGCGAGCAGTACTTC. This gives the protein CASSFSSQRESEQYF. This sequence joins TRBV7-2 and TRBJ2-7; 8 nucleotides match TRBD2. CDR3 length equals 15 residues. CDR1 and CDR2 from the germline V gene are SGHTA and FQGNSA. Trimming at V came to 3 bases and at J to 6 bases, leaving 10 bases not matched to a gene.

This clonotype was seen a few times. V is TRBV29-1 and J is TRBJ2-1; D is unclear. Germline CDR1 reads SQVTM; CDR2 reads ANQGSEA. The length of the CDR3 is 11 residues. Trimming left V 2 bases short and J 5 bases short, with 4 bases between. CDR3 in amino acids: CSVEPDNEQFF. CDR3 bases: TGCAGCGTTGAACCTGACAATGAGCAGTTCTTC.

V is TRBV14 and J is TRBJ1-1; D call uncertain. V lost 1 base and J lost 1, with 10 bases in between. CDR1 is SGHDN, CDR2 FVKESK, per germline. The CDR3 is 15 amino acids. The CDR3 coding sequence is TGTGCCAGCAGCCAAGCGGGGATGGGGAACACTGAAGCTTTCTTT. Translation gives CASSQAGMGNTEAFF.

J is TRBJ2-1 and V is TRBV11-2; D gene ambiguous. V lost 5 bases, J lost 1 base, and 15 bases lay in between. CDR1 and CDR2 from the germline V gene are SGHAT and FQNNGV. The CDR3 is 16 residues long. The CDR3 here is CASSHRLAGSYNEQFF. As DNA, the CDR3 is TGTGCCAGCAGCCACCGACTGGCCGGGTCCTACAATGAGCAGTTCTTC.

CDR3 coding DNA: TGCAGCGCCGTCGAGGGGGGGCATCTAGCCAAAAACATTCAGTACTTC. It yields the protein CSAVEGGHLAKNIQYF. This chain links TRBV29-1 with TRBJ2-4, with a possible D match to TRBD2 (7 bases). The V end was cut by 7 bases, the J end by 0 bases, with 19 bases between. CDR1 and CDR2 (germline): SQVTM, ANQGSEA. CDR3 length: 16 amino acids.

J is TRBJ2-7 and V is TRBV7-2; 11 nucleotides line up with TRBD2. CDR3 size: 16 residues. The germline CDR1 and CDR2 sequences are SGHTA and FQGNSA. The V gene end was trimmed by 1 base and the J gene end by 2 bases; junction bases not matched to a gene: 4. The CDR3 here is CASSLDSGGAPYEQYF. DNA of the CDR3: TGTGCCAGCAGCTTAGATAGCGGGGGGGCACCCTACGAGCAGTACTTC.

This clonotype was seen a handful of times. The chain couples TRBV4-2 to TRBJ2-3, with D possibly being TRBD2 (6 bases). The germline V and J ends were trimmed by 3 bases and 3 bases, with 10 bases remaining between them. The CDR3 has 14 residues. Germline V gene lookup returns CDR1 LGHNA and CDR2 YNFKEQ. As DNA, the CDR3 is TGTGCCAGCAGCCAGGCCGCGGGGACAGATACGCAGTATTTT. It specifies CASSQAAGTDTQYF.

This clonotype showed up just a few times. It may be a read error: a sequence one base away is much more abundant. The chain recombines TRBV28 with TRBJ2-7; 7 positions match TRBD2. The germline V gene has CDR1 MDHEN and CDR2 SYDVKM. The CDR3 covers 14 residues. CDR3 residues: CAGSLLAPTYEQYF. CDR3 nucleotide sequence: TGTGCCGGCAGTTTACTAGCGCCAACCTACGAGCAGTACTTC.

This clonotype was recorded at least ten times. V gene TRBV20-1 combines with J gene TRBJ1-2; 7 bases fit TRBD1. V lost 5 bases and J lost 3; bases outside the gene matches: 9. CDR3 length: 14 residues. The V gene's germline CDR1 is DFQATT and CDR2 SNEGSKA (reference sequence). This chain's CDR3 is CSAGPGQRDYGYTF. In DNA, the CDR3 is TGCAGTGCTGGGCCGGGACAGAGAGACTATGGCTACACCTTC.

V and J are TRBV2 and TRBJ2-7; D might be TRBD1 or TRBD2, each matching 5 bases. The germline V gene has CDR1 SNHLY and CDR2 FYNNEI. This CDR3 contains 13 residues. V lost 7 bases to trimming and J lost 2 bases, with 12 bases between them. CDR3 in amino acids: CASTRDGTYEQYF. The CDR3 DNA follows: TGTGCCAGCACACGGGACGGGACCTACGAGCAGTACTTC.

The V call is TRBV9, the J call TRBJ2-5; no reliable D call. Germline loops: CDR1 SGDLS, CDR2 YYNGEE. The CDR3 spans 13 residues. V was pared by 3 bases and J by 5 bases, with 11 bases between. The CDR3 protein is CASSGDRWETQYF. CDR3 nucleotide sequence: TGTGCCAGCAGCGGAGATAGGTGGGAGACCCAGTACTTC.

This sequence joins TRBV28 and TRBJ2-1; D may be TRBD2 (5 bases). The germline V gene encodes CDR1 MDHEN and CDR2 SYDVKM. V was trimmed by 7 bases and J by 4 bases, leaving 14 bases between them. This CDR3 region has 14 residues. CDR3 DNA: TGTGCCAGCACTACAACCGGGAATTACAATGAGCAGTTCTTC. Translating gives CASTTTGNYNEQFF.

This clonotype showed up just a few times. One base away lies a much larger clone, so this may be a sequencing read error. For the CDR3, the DNA is TGCAGTGCTAGCGATCCAGGGGGGGCGGGCAAGGAGCAGTACTTC. It codes for CSASDPGGAGKEQYF. V usage is TRBV20-1 and J usage is TRBJ2-5, with D perhaps given as TRBD1 or TRBD2 (7 bases each). The germline V and J ends were trimmed by 3 bases and 11 bases, with 25 bases remaining between them. CDR3 length equals 15 residues. From germline, CDR1 is DFQATT and CDR2 SNEGSKA (reference sequence).

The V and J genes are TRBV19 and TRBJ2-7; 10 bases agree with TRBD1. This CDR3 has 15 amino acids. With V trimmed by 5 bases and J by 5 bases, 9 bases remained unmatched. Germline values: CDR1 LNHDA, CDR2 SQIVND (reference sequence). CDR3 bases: TGTGCCAGTAGTTGGTCGGGACAGGGGTTCCACGAGCAGTACTTC. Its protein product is CASSWSGQGFHEQYF.